These 25 T cell receptor beta chains originate from one sample sequenced in a study of CD8+ T cells in alopecia areata. cDNA reverse transcribed from extracted RNA served as the sequencing template. Some clones are missing from TCRdb's copy, which holds only in-frame ones; the method was immunoSEQ multiplex PCR. This table has around 34,000 clones, around three fifths appearing once. What was sequenced was NKG2D-high CD8+ T cells sorted from blood. The receptors originated from a human donor with alopecia areata.

The chain combines TRBV10-3 with TRBJ2-1; D uncertain. Germline CDR1 and CDR2: ENHRY and SYGVKD. The V end lost 3 bases, the J end lost 7 bases, and 7 bases lay between the germline ends. The CDR3 length is 12 residues. Written as DNA, the CDR3 is TGTGCCATCAGTGAAATGAGGAATGAGCAGTTCTTC. Translation gives CAISEMRNEQFF.

The chain joins TRBV29-1 to TRBJ1-2; D is uncertain. The CDR3 extends over 11 amino acids. V dropped 8 bases and J dropped 8 bases, with 15 bases sitting between them. Germline V gene data show CDR1 as SQVTM and CDR2 as ANQGSEA. The CDR3 bases are TGCAGCTTCCGCGGCCCAGGAGGCTACACCTTC. Translated: CSFRGPGGYTF.

The V and J genes are TRBV28 and TRBJ2-7; 9 bases agree with TRBD1. The CDR3 length is 16 residues. J lost 5 bases, V lost 4 bases, and 12 bases had no gene match. Germline CDR1 is MDHEN and CDR2 is SYDVKM. The CDR3 DNA reads TGTGCCAGCAGTTGGAACCTCGGGACAGGGAGCGACGAGCAGTACTTC. Protein product: CASSWNLGTGSDEQYF.

V usage is TRBV9 and J usage is TRBJ2-1; TRBD1 agrees at 7 bases. Germline CDR1 and CDR2: SGDLS and YYNGEE. The CDR3 has 15 amino acids. V lost 1 base to trimming and J lost 2 bases; unmatched junction nucleotides: 3. CDR3 loop: CASSVRDSAYNEQFF. The CDR3, as DNA: TGTGCCAGCAGCGTACGGGACAGTGCCTACAATGAGCAGTTCTTC.

This chain connects TRBV29-1 to TRBJ2-1; 8 nucleotides match TRBD2. Germline loops: CDR1 SQVTM, CDR2 ANQGSEA. The CDR3 runs to 13 residues. V was pared by 4 bases and J by 2 bases, with 1 base of the junction left unmatched. The CDR3 nucleotides read TGCAGCGTTGGCGGGGGGCCCTACAATGAGCAGTTCTTC. Protein: CSVGGGPYNEQFF.

V and J are TRBV7-9 and TRBJ2-7; 7 nucleotides line up with TRBD1. V lost 8 bases and J lost 3; bases outside the gene matches: 4. In germline, CDR1 is SEHNR, CDR2 FQNEAQ (reference sequence). This CDR3 contains 12 residues. The CDR3 DNA reads as TGTGCCAGCCGGGACAGATACTACGAGCAGTACTTC. It codes for CASRDRYYEQYF.

The gene calls are TRBV27 and TRBJ2-7; 8 nucleotides align to TRBD1. CDR3 length: 16 amino acids. Germline CDR1 and CDR2: MNHEY and SMNVEV (reference sequence). Trimming removed 3 bases from V and 2 bases from J; junction bases left unmatched: 9. CDR3 sequence (DNA): TGTGCCAGCAGTTTCTCGGAGACAGGGGATCCCTACGAGCAGTACTTC. It yields the protein CASSFSETGDPYEQYF.

J is TRBJ2-7 and V is TRBV19; D ambiguous. CDR1 LNHDA and CDR2 SQIVND come from the germline V gene (reference sequence). Trimming took 1 base from V and 7 from J, leaving 14 bases between them. This CDR3 is built from 14 residues. The DNA of the CDR3 is TGTGCCAGTAGTATAGGCCCGGGCTACCTGGAGCAGTACTTC. This translates into CASSIGPGYLEQYF.

This clone has a handful of counts. The V and J genes are TRBV5-1 and TRBJ2-1; 8 nucleotides match TRBD2. The CDR3 is 15 amino acids. The germline V gene encodes CDR1 SGHRS and CDR2 YFSETQ. The J segment lost 2 bases and the V segment lost 10 bases, leaving 11 bases of the junction unmatched. The CDR3 DNA reads as TGCGCCTCCAGCGGCTCAGCGGGGGCCTACAATGAGCAGTTCTTC. This gives the protein CASSGSAGAYNEQFF.

This rearrangement joins TRBV4-3 to TRBJ2-3; D remains ambiguous. The CDR3 consists of 15 residues. Germline V CDR1 and CDR2: LGHNA, YSLEER. V dropped 1 base and J dropped 0 bases, with 8 bases sitting between them. CDR3 DNA sequence: TGCGCCAGCAGCCAAGGCGTGGAGAGCACAGATACGCAGTATTTT. Residues: CASSQGVESTDTQYF.

The J gene is TRBJ2-7, the V gene TRBV4-1; 8 bases align to TRBD1. Germline V gene sequence: CDR1 MGHRA, CDR2 YSYEKL. The ends lost 6 bases at V and 3 bases at J; junction bases unmatched: 10. CDR3 size: 15 residues. The CDR3 loop reads CASRPSPGGFYEQYF. In nucleotides, the CDR3 is TGCGCCAGCAGACCGTCGCCAGGGGGCTTCTACGAGCAGTACTTC.

This clone turned up a few times. The chain combines TRBV7-2 with TRBJ1-3, with D unresolved. Germline values: CDR1 SGHTA, CDR2 FQGNSA. The CDR3 runs 13 residues. V lost 5 bases, J lost 5 bases, and 10 bases lay in between. The CDR3 sequence: CASSPQWRNTIYF. Here the CDR3 DNA reads TGTGCCAGCAGCCCCCAGTGGCGAAACACCATATATTTT.

The chain is built from TRBV7-2 and TRBJ2-7; 8 nucleotides align to TRBD1. The trim removed 5 bases at V and 2 bases at J, leaving 8 bases unmatched. Germline lookup yields CDR1 SGHTA and CDR2 FQGNSA. The CDR3 totals 15 residues. The CDR3 sequence: CASSRALDRAYEQYF. CDR3 DNA sequence: TGTGCCAGCAGCCGTGCGCTGGACAGGGCCTACGAGCAGTACTTC.

The V gene is TRBV28, the J gene TRBJ1-5, with a weak D call TRBD1 (5 bases). The CDR3 extends over 15 amino acids. Per the germline V gene, CDR1 is MDHEN and CDR2 is SYDVKM. Trimming stripped 7 bases from V and 1 base from J, with 14 bases between. CDR3 sequence (DNA): TGTGCCAGCACTCAGGGTTTCGAGAGCAATCAGCCCCAGCATTTT. It specifies CASTQGFESNQPQHF.

The chain joins TRBV7-9 to TRBJ2-7; D call uncertain. V lost 3 bases and J 3 bases, leaving 15 bases between the germline ends. The CDR3 loop spans 15 amino acids. Germline values: CDR1 SEHNR, CDR2 FQNEAQ (reference sequence). This chain's CDR3 is CASSLPPPPDYEQYF. As DNA, the CDR3 is TGTGCCAGCAGCTTGCCGCCCCCTCCCGACTACGAGCAGTACTTC.

The rearrangement joins TRBV6-5 to TRBJ1-1; D is possibly TRBD1 (6 bases). CDR1 and CDR2 (germline): MNHEY, SVGAGI. V was shortened by 6 bases and J by 0 bases, with 11 bases between the two germline ends. This CDR3 is built from 14 residues. CDR3 coding DNA: TGTGCCAGCAGCGGGGACACTATGAACACTGAAGCTTTCTTT. It translates to CASSGDTMNTEAFF.

In its sample, this clone was seen a few times. This chain uses TRBV7-2 with TRBJ2-7; a weak D match, TRBD2 (5 bases). The CDR3 contains 12 residues. Germline CDR1 is SGHTA and CDR2 is FQGNSA. Trimming stripped 5 bases from V and 7 bases from J, with 12 bases between. As DNA, the CDR3 is TGTGCCAGCAGCCCTGGGAGCTGGGAGCAGTACTTC. Translated, it gives CASSPGSWEQYF.

The chain employs TRBV4-3 and TRBJ2-7; D gene uncertain. V was cut by 0 bases and J by 0 bases, with 9 bases left in between. The germline V gene encodes CDR1 LGHNA and CDR2 YSLEER. The CDR3 loop spans 15 amino acids. The CDR3 nucleotides read TGCGCCAGCAGCCAAGACGCGCCGAGCTCCTACGAGCAGTACTTC. Its protein is CASSQDAPSSYEQYF.

The gene calls are TRBV28 and TRBJ1-2; 9 bases are shared with TRBD1. There are 14 residues in the CDR3. The J segment lost 4 bases and the V segment lost 3 bases, leaving 3 bases of the junction unmatched. Germline loops: CDR1 MDHEN, CDR2 SYDVKM. CDR3 nucleotide sequence: TGTGCCAGCAGTTTCGGGGGACAGGGCTATGGCTACACCTTC. Protein product: CASSFGGQGYGYTF.

The V and J genes are TRBV6-5 and TRBJ2-2; the D gene is possibly TRBD2 (5 bases). The CDR3 has 14 amino acids. Trimming took off 2 bases at V and 4 bases at J, with 8 bases between the two ends. CDR1 and CDR2 (germline): MNHEY, SVGAGI. CDR3 coding DNA: TGTGCCAGCAGTTACCTAGCTCGCACCGGGGAGCTGTTTTTT. Protein product: CASSYLARTGELFF.

The chain carries TRBV19 and TRBJ2-7; TRBD1 matches at 10 bases. V was pared by 6 bases and J by 3 bases, with 5 bases of the junction left unmatched. Germline V lookup: CDR1 LNHDA, CDR2 SQIVND (reference sequence). This CDR3 comprises 14 residues. Here the CDR3 DNA reads TGTGCCAGTAGGTACCGGGACAGGGGCTACGAGCAGTACTTC. This gives the protein CASRYRDRGYEQYF.

This clone was seen only a few times. The V gene is TRBV27, the J gene TRBJ1-2; 8 bases align to TRBD1. CDR1 MNHEY and CDR2 SMNVEV come from the germline V gene (reference sequence). This CDR3 spans 15 amino acids. Trimming took 5 bases from V and 3 from J; bases not matched to a gene: 8. DNA for the CDR3: TGTGCCAGCAGTCAAGGACAGGGTCTTCACTATGGCTACACCTTC. It codes for CASSQGQGLHYGYTF.

The chain combines TRBV7-8 with TRBJ2-5, with 10 bases fitting TRBD2. The CDR3 is 15 residues long. V shed 4 bases, J shed 1 base, and the junction held 3 bases outside the gene matches. Per the germline V gene, CDR1 is SGHVS and CDR2 is FQNEAQ. The CDR3 loop is CASSSSGGVQETQYF. The CDR3 bases are TGTGCCAGCAGCTCTAGCGGGGGAGTCCAAGAGACCCAGTACTTC.

The table lists this clone with a few counts. V gene TRBV9 combines with J gene TRBJ2-1; D is ambiguous. From germline, CDR1 is SGDLS and CDR2 YYNGEE. The length of the CDR3 is 17 residues. V lost 1 base and J lost 5, with 19 bases in between. The CDR3 coding sequence is TGTGCCAGCAGCGTACCCCGAGACCCAAAGGGCAACAATGAGCAGTTCTTC. Encoded protein: CASSVPRDPKGNNEQFF.

This clone has more than one count but fewer than ten. The CDR3 is CASSVAGARDTQYF. The CDR3 bases are TGTGCCAGCAGCGTAGCGGGGGCGAGAGATACGCAGTATTTT. V usage is TRBV9 and J usage is TRBJ2-3, with D perhaps given as TRBD1 or TRBD2 (6 bases each). Between the trimmed V and J ends, which lost 0 bases and 5 bases, there was a span of 10 bases. This CDR3 is 14 amino acids long. Per germline, CDR1 SGDLS and CDR2 YYNGEE.